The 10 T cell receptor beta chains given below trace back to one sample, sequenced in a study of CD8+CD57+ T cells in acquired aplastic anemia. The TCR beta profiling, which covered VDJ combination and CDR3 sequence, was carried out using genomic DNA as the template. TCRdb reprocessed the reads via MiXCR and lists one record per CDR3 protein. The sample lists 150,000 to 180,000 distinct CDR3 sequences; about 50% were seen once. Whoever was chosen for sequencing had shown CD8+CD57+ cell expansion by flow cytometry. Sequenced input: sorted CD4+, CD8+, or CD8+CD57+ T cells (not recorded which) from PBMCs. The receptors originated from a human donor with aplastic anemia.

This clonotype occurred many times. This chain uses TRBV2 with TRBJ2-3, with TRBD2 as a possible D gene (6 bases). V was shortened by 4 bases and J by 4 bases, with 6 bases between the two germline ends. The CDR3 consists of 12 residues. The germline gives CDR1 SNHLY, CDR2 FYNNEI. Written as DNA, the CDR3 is TGTGCCAGCAGTGGGGAGGCAGATACGCAGTATTTT. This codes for CASSGEADTQYF.

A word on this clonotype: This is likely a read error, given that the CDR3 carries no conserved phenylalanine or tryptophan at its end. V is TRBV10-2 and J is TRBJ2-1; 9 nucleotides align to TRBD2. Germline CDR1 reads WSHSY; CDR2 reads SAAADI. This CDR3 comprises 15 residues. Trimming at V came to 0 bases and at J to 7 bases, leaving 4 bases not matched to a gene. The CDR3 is CASSESTSGGNEQFV. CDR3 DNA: TGCGCCAGCAGTGAGTCGACTAGCGGAGGGAATGAGCAGTTCGTC.

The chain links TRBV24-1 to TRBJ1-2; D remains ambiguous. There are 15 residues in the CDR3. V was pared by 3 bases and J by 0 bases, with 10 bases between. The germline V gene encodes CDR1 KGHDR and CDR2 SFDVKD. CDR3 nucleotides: TGTGCCACCAGTGATCTATCAAGCGCTAACTATGGCTACACCTTC. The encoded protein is CATSDLSSANYGYTF.

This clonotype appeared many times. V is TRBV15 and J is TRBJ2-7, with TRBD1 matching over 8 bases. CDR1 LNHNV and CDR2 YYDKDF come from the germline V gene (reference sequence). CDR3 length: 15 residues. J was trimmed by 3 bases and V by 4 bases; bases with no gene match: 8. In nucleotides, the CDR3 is TGTGCCACCAGCAATTCCCGGGACAGGTTCTACGAGCAGTACTTC. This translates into CATSNSRDRFYEQYF.

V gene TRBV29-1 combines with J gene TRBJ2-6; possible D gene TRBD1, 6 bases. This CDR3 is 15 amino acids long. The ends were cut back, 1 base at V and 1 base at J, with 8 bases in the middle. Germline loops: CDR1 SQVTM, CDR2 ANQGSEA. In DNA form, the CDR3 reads TGCAGCGTTGAAGCCGGGACATCTGGGGCCAACGTCCTGACTTTC. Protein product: CSVEAGTSGANVLTF.

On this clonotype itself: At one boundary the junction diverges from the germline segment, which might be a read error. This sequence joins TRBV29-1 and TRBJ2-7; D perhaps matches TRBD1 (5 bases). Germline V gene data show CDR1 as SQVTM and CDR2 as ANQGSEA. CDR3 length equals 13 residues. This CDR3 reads CGVVRGRTYEQYF. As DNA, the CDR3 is TGCGGCGTTGTAAGGGGCCGGACCTACGAGCAGTACTTC.

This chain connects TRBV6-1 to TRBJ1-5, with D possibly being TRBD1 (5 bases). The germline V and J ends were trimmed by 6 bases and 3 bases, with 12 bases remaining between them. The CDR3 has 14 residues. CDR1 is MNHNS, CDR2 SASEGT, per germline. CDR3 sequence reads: CASSTGQFNQPQHF. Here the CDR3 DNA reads TGTGCCAGCAGCACGGGGCAGTTCAATCAGCCCCAGCATTTT.

CDR3 protein: CSAPPLGSGNTIYF. CDR3 coding DNA: TGCAGTGCTCCTCCGCTGGGTAGTGGAAACACCATATATTTT. V gene TRBV20-1 combines with J gene TRBJ1-3; D not resolved. The germline V gene encodes CDR1 DFQATT and CDR2 SNEGSKA (reference sequence). The CDR3 is 14 amino acids. V lost 5 bases and J 3 bases, leaving 14 bases between the germline ends.

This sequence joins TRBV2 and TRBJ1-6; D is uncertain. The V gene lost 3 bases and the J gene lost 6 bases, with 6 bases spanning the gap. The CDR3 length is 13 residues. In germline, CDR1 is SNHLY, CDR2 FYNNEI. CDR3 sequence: CASSDESNSPLHF. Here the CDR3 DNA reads TGTGCCAGCAGTGACGAGAGTAATTCACCCCTCCACTTT.

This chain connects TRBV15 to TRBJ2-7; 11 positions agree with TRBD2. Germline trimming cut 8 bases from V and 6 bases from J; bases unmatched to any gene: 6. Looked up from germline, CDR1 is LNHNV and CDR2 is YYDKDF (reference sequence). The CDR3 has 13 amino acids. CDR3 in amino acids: CATSSGGPGEQYF. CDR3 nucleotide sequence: TGTGCCACCTCTAGCGGGGGGCCAGGCGAGCAGTACTTC.